This entry features one T cell receptor beta chain sequence. Its antigen is unidentified. The method was immunoSEQ multiplex PCR; TCRdb's version includes in-frame clones alone and lacks a portion of them. The table lists 30,000 to 40,000 clones, around 86% of them singletons. These data come from a study of T cells in narcolepsy. Trimming left V 5 bases short and J 2 bases short, with 15 bases between. Germline V lookup: CDR1 MNHNS, CDR2 SASEGT. The CDR3 totals 15 residues. Study results and caveats: HCRT-specific and TRIB2-specific autoreactive clonotypes appeared among same-patient CSF and blood CD4+ clonotypes.

The specimen sequenced was CD45RA- memory CD4+ T cells from PBMCs. This sequence joins TRBV6-1 and TRBJ1-1, with a weak D call TRBD1 (6 bases). The TCR was taken from a human donor with narcolepsy. This CDR3 is CASSSPRGGNTEAFF. The CDR3 coding sequence is TGTGCCAGCAGTTCCCCCCGAGGGGGAAACACTGAAGCTTTCTTT.